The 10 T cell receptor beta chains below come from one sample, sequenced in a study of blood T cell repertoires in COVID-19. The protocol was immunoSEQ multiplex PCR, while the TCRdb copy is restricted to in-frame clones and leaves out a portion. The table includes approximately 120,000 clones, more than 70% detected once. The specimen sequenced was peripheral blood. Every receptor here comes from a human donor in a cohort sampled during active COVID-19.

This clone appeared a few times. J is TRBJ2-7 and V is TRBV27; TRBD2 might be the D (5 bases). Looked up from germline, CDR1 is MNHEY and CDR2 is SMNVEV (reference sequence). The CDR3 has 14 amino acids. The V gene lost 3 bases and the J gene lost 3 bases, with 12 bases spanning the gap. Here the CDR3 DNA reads TGTGCCAGCAGTTTTTTGGACTCTTACTACGAGCAGTACTTC. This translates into CASSFLDSYYEQYF.

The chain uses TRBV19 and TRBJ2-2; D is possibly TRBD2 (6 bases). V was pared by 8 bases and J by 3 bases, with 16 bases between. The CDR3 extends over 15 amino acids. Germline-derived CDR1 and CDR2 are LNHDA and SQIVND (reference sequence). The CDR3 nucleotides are TGTGCCAGTTCAGGGAGGCGGCTTGACACCGGGGAGCTGTTTTTT. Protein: CASSGRRLDTGELFF.

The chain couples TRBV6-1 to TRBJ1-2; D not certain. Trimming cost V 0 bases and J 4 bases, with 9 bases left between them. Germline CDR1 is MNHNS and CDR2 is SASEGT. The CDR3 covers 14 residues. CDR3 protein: CASSEARGTYGYTF. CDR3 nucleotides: TGTGCCAGCAGTGAAGCGCGGGGAACCTATGGCTACACCTTC.

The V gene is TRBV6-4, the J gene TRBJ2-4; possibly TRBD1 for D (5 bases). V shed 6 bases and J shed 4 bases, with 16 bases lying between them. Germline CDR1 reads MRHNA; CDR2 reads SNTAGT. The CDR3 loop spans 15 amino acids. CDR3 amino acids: CASSFWTRNKNIQYF. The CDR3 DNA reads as TGTGCCAGCAGCTTCTGGACACGAAATAAAAACATTCAGTACTTC.

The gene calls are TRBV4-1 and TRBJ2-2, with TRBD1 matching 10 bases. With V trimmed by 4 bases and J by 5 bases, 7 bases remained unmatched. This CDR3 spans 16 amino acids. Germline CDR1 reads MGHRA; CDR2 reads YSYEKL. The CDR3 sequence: CASSPLGQGLTGELFF. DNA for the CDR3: TGCGCCAGCAGCCCGCTGGGACAGGGGCTAACCGGGGAGCTGTTTTTT.

Written as DNA, the CDR3 is TGTGCCAGCAGTTTCCAGGGGAACATTAATTCACCCCTCCACTTT. It specifies CASSFQGNINSPLHF. This chain connects TRBV28 to TRBJ1-6; D perhaps matches TRBD1 (6 bases). This CDR3 has 15 amino acids. Germline V gives CDR1 MDHEN, CDR2 SYDVKM. Trimming shortened V by 3 bases and J by 6 bases, and 12 bases separated the two germline ends.

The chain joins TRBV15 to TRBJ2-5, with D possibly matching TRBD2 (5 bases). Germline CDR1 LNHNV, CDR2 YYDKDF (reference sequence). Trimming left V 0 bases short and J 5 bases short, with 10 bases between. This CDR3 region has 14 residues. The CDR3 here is CATSRDRGEETQYF. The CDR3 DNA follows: TGTGCCACCAGCAGAGATCGGGGTGAGGAGACCCAGTACTTC.

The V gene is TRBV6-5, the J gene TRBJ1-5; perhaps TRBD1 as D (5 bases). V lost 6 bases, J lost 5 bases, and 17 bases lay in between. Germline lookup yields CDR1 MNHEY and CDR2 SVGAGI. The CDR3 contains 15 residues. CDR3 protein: CASRPAEGGDQPQHF. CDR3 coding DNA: TGTGCCAGCAGGCCCGCCGAAGGAGGGGATCAGCCCCAGCATTTT.

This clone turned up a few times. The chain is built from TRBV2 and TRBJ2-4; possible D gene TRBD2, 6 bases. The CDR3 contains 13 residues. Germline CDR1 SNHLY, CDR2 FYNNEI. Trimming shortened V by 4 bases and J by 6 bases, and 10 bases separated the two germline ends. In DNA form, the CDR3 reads TGTGCCAGCAGTGCCCCCGGGGGAAACATTCAGTACTTC. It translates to CASSAPGGNIQYF.

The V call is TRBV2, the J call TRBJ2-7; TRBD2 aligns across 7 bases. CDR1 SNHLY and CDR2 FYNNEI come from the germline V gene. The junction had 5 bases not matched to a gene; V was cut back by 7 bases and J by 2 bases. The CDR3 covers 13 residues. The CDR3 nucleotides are TGTGCCAGCAAGGGAGGGGTTACCTACGAGCAGTACTTC. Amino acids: CASKGGVTYEQYF.